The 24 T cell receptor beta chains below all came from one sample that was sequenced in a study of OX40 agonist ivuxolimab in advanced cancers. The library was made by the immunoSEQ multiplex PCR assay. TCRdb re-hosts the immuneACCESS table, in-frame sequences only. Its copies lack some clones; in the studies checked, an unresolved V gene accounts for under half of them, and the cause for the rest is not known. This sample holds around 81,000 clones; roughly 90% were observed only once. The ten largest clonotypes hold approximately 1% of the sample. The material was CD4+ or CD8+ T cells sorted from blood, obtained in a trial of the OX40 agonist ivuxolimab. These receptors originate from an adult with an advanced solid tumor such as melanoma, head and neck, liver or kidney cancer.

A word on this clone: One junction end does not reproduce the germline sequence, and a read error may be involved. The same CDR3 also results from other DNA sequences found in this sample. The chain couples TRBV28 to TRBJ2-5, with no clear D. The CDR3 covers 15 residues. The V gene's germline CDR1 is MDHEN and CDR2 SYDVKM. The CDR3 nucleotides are TGTGCCAGCAAACCTGGGCGGCAGTTTCAAGAAACCCAGTACTTC. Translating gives CASKPGRQFQETQYF.

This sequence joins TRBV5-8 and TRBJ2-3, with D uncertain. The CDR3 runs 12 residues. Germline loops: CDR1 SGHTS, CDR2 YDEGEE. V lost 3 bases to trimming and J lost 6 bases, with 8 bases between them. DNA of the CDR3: TGTGCCAGCAGCTCTCTATCCGATACGCAGTATTTT. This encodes CASSSLSDTQYF.

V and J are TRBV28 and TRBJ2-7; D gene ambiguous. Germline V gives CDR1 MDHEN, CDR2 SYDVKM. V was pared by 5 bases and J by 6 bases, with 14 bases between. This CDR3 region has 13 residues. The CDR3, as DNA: TGTGCCAGCAGTGCCTCCCCCCGCGCCGAGCAGTACTTC. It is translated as CASSASPRAEQYF.

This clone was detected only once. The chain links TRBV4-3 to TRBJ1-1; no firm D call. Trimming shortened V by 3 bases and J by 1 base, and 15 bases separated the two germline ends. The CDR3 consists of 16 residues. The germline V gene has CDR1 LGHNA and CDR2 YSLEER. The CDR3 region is CASSQAAALRNTEAFF. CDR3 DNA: TGCGCCAGCAGCCAGGCGGCAGCTCTAAGGAACACTGAAGCTTTCTTT.

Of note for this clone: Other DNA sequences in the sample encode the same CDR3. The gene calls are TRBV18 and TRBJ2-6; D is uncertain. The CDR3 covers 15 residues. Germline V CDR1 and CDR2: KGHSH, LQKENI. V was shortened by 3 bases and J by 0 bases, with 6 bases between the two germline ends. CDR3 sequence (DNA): TGTGCCAGCTCACCTGGTGGCTCTGGGGCCAACGTCCTGACTTTC. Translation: CASSPGGSGANVLTF.

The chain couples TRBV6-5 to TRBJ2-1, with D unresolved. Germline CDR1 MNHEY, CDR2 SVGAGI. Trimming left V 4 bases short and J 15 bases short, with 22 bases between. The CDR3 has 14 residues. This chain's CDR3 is CASSSTQAWASLFF. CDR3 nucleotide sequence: TGTGCCAGCAGTTCAACTCAAGCTTGGGCCTCACTGTTCTTC.

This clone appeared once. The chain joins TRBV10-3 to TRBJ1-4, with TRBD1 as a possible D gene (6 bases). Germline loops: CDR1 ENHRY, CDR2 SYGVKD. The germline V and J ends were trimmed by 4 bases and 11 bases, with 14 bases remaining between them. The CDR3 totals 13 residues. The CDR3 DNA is TGTGCCATCAGTGCCCCAGGGGTCGAGAAACTGTTTTTT. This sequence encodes CAISAPGVEKLFF.

CDR3 in DNA: TGTGCCAGCAGCTTAGATCGGGGACAGGGTGGAAAGTACTTC. Translating it yields CASSLDRGQGGKYF. This rearrangement joins TRBV11-2 to TRBJ2-7; 9 nucleotides line up with TRBD1. Germline CDR1 is SGHAT and CDR2 is FQNNGV. J was trimmed by 11 bases and V by 0 bases; bases with no gene match: 8. The CDR3 loop spans 14 amino acids.

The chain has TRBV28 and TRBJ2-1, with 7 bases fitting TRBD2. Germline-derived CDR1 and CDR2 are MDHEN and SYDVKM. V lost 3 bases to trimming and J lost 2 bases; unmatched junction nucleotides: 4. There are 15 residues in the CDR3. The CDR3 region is CASSFREAPYNEQFF. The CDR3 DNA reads TGTGCCAGCAGTTTTCGGGAGGCTCCCTACAATGAGCAGTTCTTC.

CDR3 residues: CASSFRAGPNQPQHF. CDR3 in DNA: TGTGCCAGCAGCTTTCGGGCAGGGCCTAATCAGCCCCAGCATTTT. This chain connects TRBV5-5 to TRBJ1-5; maybe TRBD1 (5 bases). Germline V gene lookup returns CDR1 SGHKS and CDR2 YYEKEE (reference sequence). CDR3 length: 15 amino acids. V lost 2 bases, J lost 4 bases, and 13 bases lay in between.

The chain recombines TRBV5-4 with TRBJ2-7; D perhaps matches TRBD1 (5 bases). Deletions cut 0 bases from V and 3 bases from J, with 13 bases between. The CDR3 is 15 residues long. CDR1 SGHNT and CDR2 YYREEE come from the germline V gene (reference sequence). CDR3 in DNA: TGTGCCAGCAGCTTGGCCACAGGCCGCATCTACGAGCAGTACTTC. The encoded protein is CASSLATGRIYEQYF.

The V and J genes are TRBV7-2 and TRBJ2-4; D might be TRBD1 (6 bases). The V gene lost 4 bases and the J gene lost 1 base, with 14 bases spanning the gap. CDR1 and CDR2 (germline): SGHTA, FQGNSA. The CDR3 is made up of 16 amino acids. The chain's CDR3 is CASSSLGRGAKNIQYF. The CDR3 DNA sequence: TGTGCCAGCAGCTCCCTGGGCAGGGGTGCCAAAAACATTCAGTACTTC.

CDR3 DNA sequence: TGTGCCAGCAGTAACCGACACGTCGGGAACACTGAAGCTTTCTTT. Its translation: CASSNRHVGNTEAFF. The rearrangement joins TRBV6-5 to TRBJ1-1, with D hard to call. The V end lost 5 bases, the J end lost 1 base, and 14 bases lay between the germline ends. Germline lookup yields CDR1 MNHEY and CDR2 SVGAGI. The CDR3 is made up of 15 amino acids.

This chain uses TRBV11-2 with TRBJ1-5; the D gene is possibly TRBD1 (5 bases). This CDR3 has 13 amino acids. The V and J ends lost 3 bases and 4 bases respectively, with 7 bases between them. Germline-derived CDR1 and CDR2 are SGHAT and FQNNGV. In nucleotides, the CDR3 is TGTGCCAGCAGCTTTGGGGGTAATCAGCCCCAGCATTTT. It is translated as CASSFGGNQPQHF.

The CDR3 region has the DNA TGTGCCAGCAGCCAAGAAGGGGGTCACGATGGCTACACCTTC. Translation: CASSQEGGHDGYTF. This chain connects TRBV6-6 to TRBJ1-2; maybe TRBD1 (6 bases). Trimming shortened V by 6 bases and J by 6 bases, and 17 bases separated the two germline ends. Per the germline V gene, CDR1 is MNHNY and CDR2 is SVGAGI (reference sequence). The CDR3 length is 14 residues.

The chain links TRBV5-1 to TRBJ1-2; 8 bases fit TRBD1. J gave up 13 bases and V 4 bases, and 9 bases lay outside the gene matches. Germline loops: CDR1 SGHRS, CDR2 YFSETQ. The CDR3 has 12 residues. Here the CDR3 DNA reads TGCGCCAGCAGCCACGGACAGGGCCATCCCACCTTC. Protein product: CASSHGQGHPTF.

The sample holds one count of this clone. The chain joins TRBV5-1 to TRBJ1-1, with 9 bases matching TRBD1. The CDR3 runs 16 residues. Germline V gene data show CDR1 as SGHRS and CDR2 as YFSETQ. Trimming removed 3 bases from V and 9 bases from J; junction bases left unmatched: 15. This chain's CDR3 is CASSSSIQGANVKAFF. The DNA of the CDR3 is TGCGCCAGCAGCTCGTCCATACAGGGGGCTAACGTTAAAGCTTTCTTT.

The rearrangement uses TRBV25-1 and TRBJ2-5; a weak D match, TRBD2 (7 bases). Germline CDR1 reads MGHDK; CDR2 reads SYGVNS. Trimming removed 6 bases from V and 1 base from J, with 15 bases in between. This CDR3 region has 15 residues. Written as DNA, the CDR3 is TGTGCCAGCAGGAGGGGGGGACCCGGCCAAGAGACCCAGTACTTC. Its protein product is CASRRGGPGQETQYF.

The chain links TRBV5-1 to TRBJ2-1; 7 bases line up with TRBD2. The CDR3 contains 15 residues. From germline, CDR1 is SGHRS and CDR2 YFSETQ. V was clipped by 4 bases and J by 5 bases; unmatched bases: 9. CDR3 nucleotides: TGCGCCAGCAGCGGGACTACACCACCCCACAATGAGCAGTTCTTC. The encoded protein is CASSGTTPPHNEQFF.

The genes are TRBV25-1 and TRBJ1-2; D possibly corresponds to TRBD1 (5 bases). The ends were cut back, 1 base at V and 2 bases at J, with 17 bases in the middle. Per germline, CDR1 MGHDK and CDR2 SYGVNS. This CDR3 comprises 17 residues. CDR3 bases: TGTGCCAGCAGTGAATTTGGGAAGGGAGAGGGGAACTATGGCTACACCTTC. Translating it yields CASSEFGKGEGNYGYTF.

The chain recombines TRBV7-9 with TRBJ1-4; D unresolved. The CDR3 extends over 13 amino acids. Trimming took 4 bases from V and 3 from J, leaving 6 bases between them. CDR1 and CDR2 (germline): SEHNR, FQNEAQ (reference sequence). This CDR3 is CASSSDPNEKLFF. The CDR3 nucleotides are TGTGCCAGCAGCTCGGACCCTAATGAAAAACTGTTTTTT.

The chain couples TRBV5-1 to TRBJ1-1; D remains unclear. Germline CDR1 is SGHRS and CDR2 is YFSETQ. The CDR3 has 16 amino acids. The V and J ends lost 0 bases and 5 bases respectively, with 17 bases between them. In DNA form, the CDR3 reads TGCGCCAGCAGCTTGGTGGGCAGAAAGGATAGTACTGAAGCTTTCTTT. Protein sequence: CASSLVGRKDSTEAFF.

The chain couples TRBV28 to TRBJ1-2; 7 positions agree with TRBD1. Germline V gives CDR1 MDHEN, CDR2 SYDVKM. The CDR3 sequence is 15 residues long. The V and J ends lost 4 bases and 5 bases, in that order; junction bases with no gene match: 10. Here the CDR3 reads CASSSLGGGEYGYTF. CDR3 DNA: TGTGCCAGCAGTTCCCTCGGAGGGGGCGAATATGGCTACACCTTC.

CDR3 region: CASSLYSGLSYEQYF. The CDR3 coding sequence is TGTGCCAGCAGTTTATACAGCGGGCTCTCCTACGAGCAGTACTTC. This chain links TRBV28 with TRBJ2-7, with a possible D match to TRBD2 (6 bases). Trimming stripped 1 base from V and 0 bases from J, with 10 bases between. Germline V lookup: CDR1 MDHEN, CDR2 SYDVKM. This CDR3 has 15 residues.